Following are 22 T cell receptor beta chains from one sample sequenced in a study of OX40 agonist ivuxolimab in advanced cancers. Data came from immunoSEQ multiplex PCR; TCRdb stores just in-frame clones and leaves some out. This sample has some 40,000 clones, with around 93% found just once. Sequences were derived from CD4+ or CD8+ T cells sorted from blood, sampled in a trial of the OX40 agonist ivuxolimab. These receptors came from an adult with an advanced solid tumor such as melanoma, head and neck, liver or kidney cancer.

J is TRBJ1-2 and V is TRBV7-3; 7 bases agree with TRBD1. V trimming: 5 bases; J trimming: 3 bases; junction bases outside the gene matches: 3. The length of the CDR3 is 13 residues. Germline-derived CDR1 and CDR2 are SGHTA and FQGTGA. Here the CDR3 DNA reads TGTGCCAGCAGCCCAGGGGGGCACTATGGCTACACCTTC. Its translation: CASSPGGHYGYTF.

In regard to this clone: One end of the junction does not line up with germline, which may come from a read error. The gene calls are TRBV27 and TRBJ2-1, with TRBD2 as a possible D gene (6 bases). This CDR3 has 14 residues. CDR1 is MNHEY and CDR2 is SMNVEV in the germline V gene (reference sequence). CDR3 region: CASSISGRYNEQFF. CDR3 DNA: TGTGCCAGCAGTATATCCGGGAGATACAATGAGCAGTTCTTC.

This clone was detected a few times. The chain combines TRBV7-9 with TRBJ2-3, with 12 positions matching TRBD2. CDR1 is SEHNR and CDR2 is FQNEAQ in the germline V gene (reference sequence). There are 16 residues in the CDR3. V gave up 4 bases and J gave up 4 bases; unmatched junction bases: 6. CDR3 protein: CASSSLAGGGSDTQYF. In nucleotides, the CDR3 is TGTGCCAGCAGCTCACTAGCGGGAGGTGGCTCAGATACGCAGTATTTT.

The chain employs TRBV27 and TRBJ2-2; TRBD2 matches 15 bases. Germline-derived CDR1 and CDR2 are MNHEY and SMNVEV (reference sequence). CDR3 length: 17 residues. After removal of 6 bases from V and 1 base from J, the junction contained 3 bases not matched to a gene. In DNA, the CDR3 is TGTGCCAGCAGGCCGGGACTAGCGGGAGGGAACACCGGGGAGCTGTTTTTT. Its protein product is CASRPGLAGGNTGELFF.

The J gene is TRBJ2-2, the V gene TRBV29-1; 8 positions match TRBD2. Trimming at V came to 6 bases and at J to 0 bases, leaving 3 bases not matched to a gene. In germline, CDR1 is SQVTM, CDR2 ANQGSEA. The CDR3 is made up of 14 amino acids. In nucleotides, the CDR3 is TGCAGCGTAAAACTAGCGGCGAACACCGGGGAGCTGTTTTTT. Its protein is CSVKLAANTGELFF.

The chain joins TRBV4-1 to TRBJ1-2; TRBD1 might be the D (6 bases). The V gene lost 0 bases and the J gene lost 5 bases, with 16 bases spanning the gap. This CDR3 is 16 amino acids long. The V gene's germline CDR1 is MGHRA and CDR2 YSYEKL. Written as DNA, the CDR3 is TGCGCCAGCAGCCAAGATAAATTACAGGGAAGGTATGGCTACACCTTC. Its translation: CASSQDKLQGRYGYTF.

J is TRBJ2-7 and V is TRBV5-1; 9 positions match TRBD1. The germline gives CDR1 SGHRS, CDR2 YFSETQ. This CDR3 has 15 amino acids. Losses at the gene ends were 4 bases for V and 2 bases for J; bases not matched to a gene: 7. CDR3 nucleotides: TGCGCCAGCAGCCTAATACGGGACAGGGCCTACGAGCAGTACTTC. Amino acids: CASSLIRDRAYEQYF.

The chain is built from TRBV6-1 and TRBJ2-6; D is ambiguous. CDR3 length: 15 amino acids. Germline lookup yields CDR1 MNHNS and CDR2 SASEGT. V was trimmed by 1 base and J by 3 bases, leaving 7 bases between them. CDR3 DNA sequence: TGTGCCAGCAGTGAAGAGGGCGATGGGGCCAACGTCCTGACTTTC. As protein: CASSEEGDGANVLTF.

The J gene is TRBJ2-7, the V gene TRBV5-6; maybe TRBD1 (6 bases). The V gene's germline CDR1 is SGHDT and CDR2 YYEEEE. The CDR3 spans 14 residues. With 1 base removed from V and 4 bases from J, the gap between germline ends came to 12 bases. The CDR3 DNA reads TGTGCCAGCAGCTTGTTACAGGGTCGGTACGAGCAGTACTTC. Its protein product is CASSLLQGRYEQYF.

The rearrangement joins TRBV5-4 to TRBJ2-7; D not resolved. CDR3 length: 13 residues. Deletions cut 0 bases from V and 1 base from J, with 5 bases between. The germline V gene encodes CDR1 SGHNT and CDR2 YYREEE (reference sequence). In nucleotides, the CDR3 is TGTGCCAGCAGCTTGGGGTCTTCCTACGAGCAGTACTTC. Protein sequence: CASSLGSSYEQYF.

The chain links TRBV7-6 to TRBJ2-2, with unresolved D. CDR3 length: 13 amino acids. Between the trimmed V and J ends, which lost 5 bases and 8 bases, there was a span of 12 bases. Germline V gene sequence: CDR1 SGHVS, CDR2 FNYEAQ. CDR3: CASSQVTSGELFF. CDR3 nucleotide sequence: TGTGCCAGCAGCCAAGTTACTTCGGGGGAGCTGTTTTTT.

This chain links TRBV5-6 with TRBJ1-1; D gene unclear. CDR1 is SGHDT, CDR2 YYEEEE, per germline. V lost 3 bases, J lost 7 bases, and 7 bases lay in between. CDR3 length: 11 amino acids. CDR3: CASSWHGEAFF. The CDR3 nucleotides read TGTGCCAGCAGCTGGCACGGTGAAGCTTTCTTT.

This clone was seen more than once but under ten times. This chain links TRBV13 with TRBJ2-7; the match to TRBD1 covers 9 bases. Unmatched junction bases numbered 5, after V lost 5 bases and J lost 6 bases. From germline, CDR1 is PRHDT and CDR2 FYEKMQ (reference sequence). The CDR3 extends over 13 amino acids. The DNA for the CDR3 is TGTGCCAGCAGCGTGGACAGGGGTGGCGAGCAGTACTTC. Translation gives CASSVDRGGEQYF. The whole variable domain, filled in from reference TRBV13 and TRBJ2-7, reads AAGVIQSPRHLIKEKRETATLKCYPIPRHDTVYWYQQGPGQDPQFLISFYEKMQSDKGSIPDRFSAQQFSDYHSELNMSSLELGDSALYFCASSVDRGGEQYFGPGTRLTVT.

The V and J genes are TRBV11-2 and TRBJ2-7, with 9 bases lining up with TRBD2. Trimming cost V 1 base and J 0 bases; bases outside gene matches: 4. CDR3 length equals 16 residues. Germline lookup yields CDR1 SGHAT and CDR2 FQNNGV. CDR3 residues: CASSLGGSGSSYEQYF. The CDR3 nucleotides read TGTGCCAGCAGCTTAGGGGGTAGCGGGAGCTCCTACGAGCAGTACTTC.

The chain links TRBV7-9 to TRBJ2-7; D unclear. Germline-derived CDR1 and CDR2 are SEHNR and FQNEAQ (reference sequence). V was clipped by 6 bases and J by 3 bases, with 12 bases between them. This CDR3 contains 13 residues. The CDR3 coding sequence is TGTGCCAGCAGGTGTACACTCTGCTACGAGCAGTACTTC. Protein product: CASRCTLCYEQYF.

The genes are TRBV6-5 and TRBJ1-2; weak D call: TRBD1 (5 bases). Trimming left V 7 bases short and J 4 bases short, with 13 bases between. The CDR3 covers 13 residues. Germline V gene data show CDR1 as MNHEY and CDR2 as SVGAGI. In nucleotides, the CDR3 is TGTGCCAGCAACACTCAGGGAACCTATGGCTACACCTTC. Protein product: CASNTQGTYGYTF.

The rearrangement joins TRBV7-9 to TRBJ2-2, with D perhaps matching TRBD2 (5 bases). The V and J ends lost 3 bases and 5 bases respectively, with 7 bases between them. CDR3 length: 13 residues. Germline CDR1 is SEHNR and CDR2 is FQNEAQ (reference sequence). CDR3 loop: CASSFGGTGELFF. The CDR3 nucleotides read TGTGCCAGCAGCTTTGGAGGAACCGGGGAGCTGTTTTTT.

This chain connects TRBV7-9 to TRBJ1-2, with 8 bases aligning to TRBD1. J gave up 8 bases and V 1 base, and 6 bases lay outside the gene matches. The germline V gene has CDR1 SEHNR and CDR2 FQNEAQ (reference sequence). The CDR3 loop spans 14 amino acids. CDR3 sequence reads: CASSLVSGGGGYTF. The CDR3 region has the DNA TGTGCCAGCAGCTTAGTGTCAGGGGGCGGCGGCTACACCTTC.

The CDR3 region is CASSRGLAEDYNEQFF. In DNA, the CDR3 is TGTGCCAGCAGCCGGGGACTAGCGGAGGATTACAATGAGCAGTTCTTC. The gene calls are TRBV6-4 and TRBJ2-1, with 11 positions matching TRBD2. Germline V gene sequence: CDR1 MRHNA, CDR2 SNTAGT. This CDR3 spans 16 amino acids. The junction had 8 bases not matched to a gene; V was cut back by 6 bases and J by 4 bases.

This sequence joins TRBV11-2 and TRBJ2-1, with D perhaps matching TRBD1 (5 bases). The germline V and J ends were trimmed by 0 bases and 10 bases, with 10 bases remaining between them. The CDR3 has 13 residues. Germline assignment: CDR1 SGHAT and CDR2 FQNNGV. In DNA form, the CDR3 reads TGTGCCAGCAGCTTAGAGTTCAGGGCGGAGCAGTTCTTC. It yields the protein CASSLEFRAEQFF.

V and J are TRBV7-6 and TRBJ2-7; TRBD2 aligns across 12 bases. The germline V gene has CDR1 SGHVS and CDR2 FNYEAQ. With V trimmed by 4 bases and J by 7 bases, 17 bases remained unmatched. The CDR3 loop spans 18 amino acids. CDR3 residues: CASSSGLAGMGSPTEQYF. The CDR3 DNA follows: TGTGCCAGCAGCTCAGGACTAGCGGGAATGGGGTCTCCTACTGAGCAGTACTTC.

This chain links TRBV30 with TRBJ2-1; maybe TRBD2 (5 bases). Trimming removed 1 base from V and 7 bases from J, with 8 bases in between. Germline-derived CDR1 and CDR2 are GTSNPN and SVGIG (reference sequence). There are 12 residues in the CDR3. CDR3 in DNA: TGTGCCTGGAGTGGAACGGGGAATGAGCAGTTCTTC. As protein: CAWSGTGNEQFF.